The sequence of this T cell receptor beta chain was determined in a study of T cells in localized non-small cell lung cancer. Findings and limits, study-wide: The study linked higher blood T cell density to longer overall survival. Clonality of T cells reached its maximum in uninvolved adjacent lung, surpassing tumor.

A note on this clone: Antigen unknown.

V gave up 5 bases and J gave up 2 bases, with 12 bases separating them. CDR1 is SGHVS and CDR2 is FNYEAQ in the germline V gene. The CDR3 has 14 residues. Repertoires were generated with immunoSEQ multiplex PCR, while TCRdb's copy carries only in-frame clones and drops some. In the table there are 52,000 or so clones, 80% to 85% of which are singletons. The sequence was collected from a man aged 40 to 69 with stage III lung adenocarcinoma. The material sequenced was peripheral blood mononuclear cells, taken before any cancer treatment. The V gene is TRBV7-6, the J gene TRBJ2-5, with D uncertain. For the CDR3, the DNA is TGTGCCAGCAGCCCTCGGGCCTTACAAGAGACCCAGTACTTC. This translates into CASSPRALQETQYF.